These T cell receptor beta chains were read from a single sample in a study of Tregs in tolerant kidney transplant recipients. This table comes from immunoSEQ multiplex PCR, and its TCRdb copy is limited to in-frame clones, with some not included. The sample includes around 20,000 clones, roughly four fifths of them seen just once. What was sequenced was Tregs from blood. All receptors come from a human donor in good health. Both conserved end residues are part of each CDR3. D genes are given only for firm matches.

V	J	length	D	CDR3	DNA
TRBV7-6	TRBJ2-5	15	TRBD2	CASSLITSGGSAQYF	TGTGCCAGCAGCTTGATTACTAGCGGGGGGTCGGCCCAGTACTTC
TRBV7-3	TRBJ1-1	13	NA	CASSFQWNTEAFF	TGTGCCAGCAGCTTCCAGTGGAACACTGAAGCTTTCTTT
TRBV29-1	TRBJ2-1	18	TRBD2	CSVVSLAGGGGSYNEQFF	TGCAGCGTTGTGTCTCTAGCGGGAGGCGGGGGGTCCTACAATGAGCAGTTCTTC
TRBV15	TRBJ2-3	16	TRBD1	CATSRDQGVGTDTQYF	TGTGCCACCAGCAGAGATCAGGGGGTCGGCACAGATACGCAGTATTTT
TRBV5-4	TRBJ2-1	14	NA	CASSLPYQGSEQFF	TGTGCCAGCAGCTTGCCATATCAGGGGAGTGAGCAGTTCTTC
TRBV11-1	TRBJ1-1	15	TRBD1	CASSLFGGDRAEAFF	TGTGCCAGCAGCTTATTCGGAGGGGACAGGGCTGAAGCTTTCTTT
TRBV5-1	TRBJ2-2	14	NA	CASSTLGDTGELFF	TGCGCCAGCTCTACCTTGGGGGACACCGGGGAGCTGTTTTTT
TRBV5-1	TRBJ1-2	13	NA	CASSANHWDGYTF	TGCGCCAGCAGCGCTAACCATTGGGATGGCTACACCTTC
TRBV21-1	TRBJ2-4	17	NA	CASPPTTGVIAKNIQYF	TGTGCCAGCCCTCCTACCACAGGGGTCATAGCCAAAAACATTCAGTACTTC
TRBV15	TRBJ2-7	14	NA	CATSRDSQGREQYF	TGTGCCACCAGCAGAGATTCCCAGGGTCGCGAGCAGTACTTC
TRBV11-2	TRBJ2-7	17	TRBD2	CASTDLGWGGSLNEQYF	TGTGCCAGCACCGATCTTGGGTGGGGGGGATCGTTAAACGAGCAGTACTTC
TRBV5-6	TRBJ1-2	11	NA	CASSFNYGYTF	TGTGCCAGCAGCTTTAACTATGGCTACACCTTC
TRBV9	TRBJ2-1	19	TRBD2	CASSVGGTSGTRPWNEQFF	TGTGCCAGCAGCGTAGGGGGGACTAGCGGGACCCGGCCTTGGAATGAGCAGTTCTTC
TRBV6-5	TRBJ1-2	14	NA	CASSFSFLNYGYTF	TGTGCCAGCAGTTTTAGCTTCCTTAACTATGGCTACACCTTC
TRBV6-1	TRBJ2-2	17	NA	CASSEGLFPPNTGELFF	TGTGCCAGCAGTGAAGGACTATTCCCCCCCAACACCGGGGAGCTGTTTTTT
TRBV30	TRBJ1-4	19	NA	CAWSVGAGWGPTTNEKLFF	TGTGCCTGGAGTGTGGGTGCTGGGTGGGGGCCTACAACTAATGAAAAACTGTTTTTT
TRBV7-2	TRBJ1-1	14	NA	CASSFRGSGTEAFF	TGTGCCAGCAGCTTTAGGGGCTCTGGCACTGAAGCTTTCTTT
TRBV5-1	TRBJ2-7	15	TRBD2	CASSLERGSIYEQYF	TGCGCCAGCAGCTTGGAACGCGGGAGCATCTACGAGCAGTACTTC
TRBV5-4	TRBJ2-2	16	NA	CASSLGGARNTGELFF	TGTGCCAGCAGCTTGGGTGGGGCAAGAAACACCGGGGAGCTGTTTTTT
TRBV2	TRBJ2-5	14	NA	CASRVWRGPETQYF	TGTGCCAGCAGGGTATGGCGGGGCCCGGAGACCCAGTACTTC
TRBV30	TRBJ2-6	18	NA	CAWTRARLGLSGANVLTF	TGTGCCTGGACCCGAGCCCGGCTAGGCCTCTCTGGGGCCAACGTCCTGACTTTC
TRBV10-3	TRBJ2-3	17	NA	CAIKRSSGGLGADTQYF	TGTGCCATCAAGAGATCCTCCGGAGGACTCGGCGCAGATACGCAGTATTTT
TRBV4-3	TRBJ2-2	18	TRBD2	CASSRQSKVAGPLRELFF	TGCGCCAGCAGCCGGCAGTCAAAAGTAGCGGGACCCCTCCGGGAGCTGTTTTTT
TRBV9	TRBJ1-2	13	NA	CASSVVTGYGYTF	TGTGCCAGCAGCGTAGTAACCGGCTATGGCTACACCTTC
TRBV7-9	TRBJ1-4	14	NA	CASSTGGLNEKLFF	TGTGCCAGCAGCACTGGGGGTCTAAATGAAAAACTGTTTTTT
TRBV10-3	TRBJ2-6	15	NA	CAISERGSGANVLTF	TGTGCCATCAGTGAACGGGGATCTGGGGCCAACGTCCTGACTTTC